This T cell receptor (beta chain) was recorded in a study of T-cell memory formation after mild COVID-19. TCRdb reprocessed the 5' RACE reads via MiXCR and lists one record per CDR3 protein. Of 430,000 or so distinct CDR3 sequences in the sample, around a quarter are singletons; the top ten hold around an eighth. Germline CDR1 reads SGHTA; CDR2 reads FQGNSA. Losses at the gene ends were 5 bases for V and 7 bases for J; bases not matched to a gene: 9. The CDR3 contains 16 residues. This clonotype was detected only a few times. The sample was PBMCs or a T cell subset sorted from them (not recorded which). The rearrangement uses TRBV7-2 and TRBJ2-1; 12 nucleotides line up with TRBD2. The sequence was obtained from an adult woman who had mild COVID-19 (a few samples of this study predate the infection). Cell type and time point are not known. CDR3 sequence reads: CASSEVGLAGSNEQFF. The CDR3 coding sequence is TGTGCCAGCAGCGAGGTAGGACTAGCGGGATCAAATGAGCAGTTCTTC. The entire variable domain, with the rest obtained from reference TRBV7-2 and TRBJ2-1, is as follows: GAGVSQSPSNKVTEKGKDVELRCDPISGHTALYWYRQSLGQGLEFLIYFQGNSAPDKSGLPSDRFSAERTGGSVSTLTIQRTQQEDSAVYLCASSEVGLAGSNEQFFGPGTRLTVL.